This TCR beta chain was found in a study of cytomegalovirus exposure and HLA in healthy donors. Measured with immunoSEQ multiplex PCR; TCRdb has only the in-frame clones, and not every one. The sample has 150,000 to 200,000 clones; roughly 84% are singletons. For this clone: Its antigen remains unidentified.

CDR1 LNHNV and CDR2 YYDKDF come from the germline V gene (reference sequence). This CDR3 is 17 amino acids long. J lost 7 bases, V lost 3 bases, and 9 bases had no gene match. Points from the study as a whole: Three CMV-associated chains proved CMV antigen-specific in vitro. Most TCR sequences proved rare, with some public TCRs found in many donors.

This TCR derives from a man aged 18 to 30 in good health and CMV-seropositive. The chain has TRBV15 and TRBJ2-1; TRBD2 matches at 13 bases. Material for sequencing was PBMCs. In DNA form, the CDR3 reads TGTGCCACCAGCAGTGGGACTACTAGCGGGAGGGCAAATGAGCAGTTCTTC. It is translated as CATSSGTTSGRANEQFF.